Sequencing of this T cell receptor (beta chain) was carried out in a study of T-cell memory formation after mild COVID-19. CDR1 MNHEY and CDR2 SVGEGT come from the germline V gene. CDR3 length: 11 amino acids. Trimming stripped 8 bases from V and 3 bases from J, with 6 bases between. Constant-segment primers and 5'RACE yielded cDNA libraries for TCR alpha and TCR beta, each carrying sample barcodes and UMIs. Each CDR3 protein is one row after TCRdb ran MiXCR on the 5' RACE reads. The data hold hundreds of thousands of distinct CDR3 sequences, with roughly 17% observed a single time. The material sequenced was PBMCs or a T cell subset sorted from them (not recorded which). The sequence derives from a man aged 18 to 30 who had mild COVID-19 (a few samples of this study predate the infection). Cell type and time point are not known. The chain combines TRBV6-2 or TRBV6-3 with TRBJ2-3, with D maybe TRBD1 (5 bases). CDR3 region: CASGQTDTQYF. CDR3 DNA: TGTGCCAGCGGACAAACAGATACGCAGTATTTT.